This T cell receptor (beta chain) was recovered during a study of blood T cell repertoires in COVID-19. About the research overall: Cohort 3 donors were reported recovered after two negative PCRs, clearance, or symptom resolution. Specimens from acute and convalescent COVID-19 originated in the United States, Italy and Spain.

Participant-given clinical history determined each cohort assignment. This clone was recorded once. The CDR3 loop spans 15 amino acids. Germline lookup yields CDR1 SGHTA and CDR2 FQGTGA. With V trimmed by 3 bases and J by 4 bases, 5 bases remained unmatched. Sequencing was performed with immunoSEQ multiplex PCR; in TCRdb, only in-frame clones are kept and a portion is missing. This sample has over 200,000 clones, with approximately 87% found just once. The chain recombines TRBV7-3 with TRBJ2-3; the match to TRBD2 covers 9 bases. The sequencing sample was made of PBMCs or T cells enriched from blood (not recorded which). The clonotype comes from a woman between 50 and 59 years old in a cohort exposed to, infected with or recovered from COVID-19 (not recorded which). In nucleotides, the CDR3 is TGTGCCAGCAGCTTGGTTGCGGGGGGGCCAGATACGCAGTATTTT. Amino acids: CASSLVAGGPDTQYF.